The source of this T cell receptor beta chain is a study of blood T cells in healthy people across ages. The study's findings and limits: While age rose, TCR beta diversity per million T cells dropped in a roughly linear way.

Healthy Caucasians from Russia aged 6 to 90 served as donors. Together with a sample-barcoded 5' primer, a J-beta primer mix was included in a second PCR lasting roughly 6 to 12 cycles. In TCRdb, the 5' RACE reads were re-called with MiXCR into one record per CDR3 protein. The repertoire holds about 1.6 million distinct CDR3 sequences, with almost 35% as singletons. With regard to this clonotype: Its antigen is undetermined.

V was pared by 5 bases and J by 1 base, with 15 bases between. The germline gives CDR1 MDHEN, CDR2 SYDVKM. The CDR3 contains 15 residues. The chain joins TRBV28 to TRBJ2-7; D perhaps matches TRBD1 (8 bases). Sequencing was performed on blood. This sequence originates from a woman under 40 in good health. The CDR3 DNA follows: TGTGCCAGCAGTGGAGCGGGACAGGTATCCTACGAGCAGTACTTC. The encoded protein is CASSGAGQVSYEQYF.